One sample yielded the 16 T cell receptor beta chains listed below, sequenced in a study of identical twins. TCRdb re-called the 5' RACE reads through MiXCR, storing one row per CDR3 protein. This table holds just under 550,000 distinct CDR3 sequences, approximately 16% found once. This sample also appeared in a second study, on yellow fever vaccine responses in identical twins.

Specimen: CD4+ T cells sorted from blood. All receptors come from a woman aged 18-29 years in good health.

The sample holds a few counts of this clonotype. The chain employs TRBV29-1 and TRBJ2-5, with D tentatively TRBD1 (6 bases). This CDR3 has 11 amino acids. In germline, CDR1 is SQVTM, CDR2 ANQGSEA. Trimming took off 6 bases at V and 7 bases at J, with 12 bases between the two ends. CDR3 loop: CSVLQGVTQYF. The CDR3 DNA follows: TGCAGCGTCCTACAGGGAGTGACCCAGTACTTC.

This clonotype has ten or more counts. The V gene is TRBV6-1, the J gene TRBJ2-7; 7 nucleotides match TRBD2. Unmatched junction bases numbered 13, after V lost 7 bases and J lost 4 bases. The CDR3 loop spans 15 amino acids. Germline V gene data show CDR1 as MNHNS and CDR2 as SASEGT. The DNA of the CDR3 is TGTGCCAGCACTCCGGCGGGCGGGGGAATTTACGAGCAGTACGTC. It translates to CASTPAGGGIYEQYV.

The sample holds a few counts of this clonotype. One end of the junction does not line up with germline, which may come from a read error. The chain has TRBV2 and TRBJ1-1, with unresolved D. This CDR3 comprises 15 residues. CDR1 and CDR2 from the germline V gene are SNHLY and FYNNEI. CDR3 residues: CASREEGLMNTEAFF. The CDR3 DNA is TGTGCCAGCAGGGAAGAGGGTCTGATGAACACTGAAGCTTTCTTT.

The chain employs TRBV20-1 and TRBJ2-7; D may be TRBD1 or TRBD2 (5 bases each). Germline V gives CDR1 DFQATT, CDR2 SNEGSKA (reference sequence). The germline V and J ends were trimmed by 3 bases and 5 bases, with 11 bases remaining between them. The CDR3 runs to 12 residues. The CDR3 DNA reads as TGCAGTGCTAGCCCAGGGAGCAACGAGCAGTACTTC. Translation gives CSASPGSNEQYF.

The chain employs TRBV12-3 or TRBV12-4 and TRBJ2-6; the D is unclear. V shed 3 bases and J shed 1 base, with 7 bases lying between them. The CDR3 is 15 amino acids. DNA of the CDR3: TGTGCCAGCAGTTTTGGGGAATCTGGGGCCAACGTCCTGACTTTC. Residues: CASSFGESGANVLTF.

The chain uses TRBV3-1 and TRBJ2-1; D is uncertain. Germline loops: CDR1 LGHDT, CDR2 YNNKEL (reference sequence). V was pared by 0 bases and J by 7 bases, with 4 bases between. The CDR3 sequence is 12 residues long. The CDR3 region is CASSQDKNEQFF. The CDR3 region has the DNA TGTGCCAGCAGCCAAGATAAAAATGAGCAGTTCTTC.

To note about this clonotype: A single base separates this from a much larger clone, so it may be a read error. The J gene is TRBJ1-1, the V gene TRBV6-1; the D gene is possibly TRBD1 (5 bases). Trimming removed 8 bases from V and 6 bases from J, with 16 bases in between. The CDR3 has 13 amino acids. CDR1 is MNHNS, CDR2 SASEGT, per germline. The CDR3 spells CASLESWGPEAFF. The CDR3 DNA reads TGTGCCAGCTTAGAGTCGTGGGGACCTGAAGCTTTCTTT.

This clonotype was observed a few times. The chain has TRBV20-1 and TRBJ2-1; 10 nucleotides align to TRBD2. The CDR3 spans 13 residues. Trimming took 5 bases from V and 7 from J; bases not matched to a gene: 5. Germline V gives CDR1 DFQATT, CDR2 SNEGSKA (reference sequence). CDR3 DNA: TGCAGTGCTTGGACTAGCGGAGGGAATGAGCAGTTCTTC. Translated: CSAWTSGGNEQFF.

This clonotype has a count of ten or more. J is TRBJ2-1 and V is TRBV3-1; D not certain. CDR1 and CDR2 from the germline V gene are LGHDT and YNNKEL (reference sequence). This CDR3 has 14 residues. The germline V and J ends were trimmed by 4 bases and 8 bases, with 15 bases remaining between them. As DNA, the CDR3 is TGTGCCAGCAGCCCGACACCTAATGCGGATGAGCAGTTCTTC. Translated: CASSPTPNADEQFF.

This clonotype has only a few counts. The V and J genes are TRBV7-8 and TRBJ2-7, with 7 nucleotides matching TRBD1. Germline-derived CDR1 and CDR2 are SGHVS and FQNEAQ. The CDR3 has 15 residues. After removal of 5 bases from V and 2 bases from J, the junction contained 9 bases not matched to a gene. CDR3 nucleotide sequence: TGTGCCAGCAGCCTCACCACAGGGGTTACCTACGAGCAGTACTTC. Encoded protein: CASSLTTGVTYEQYF.

The CDR3, as DNA: TGTGCCAGCAGTGAGGTAACCCAAGGGGACGAGCAGTACTTC. Residues: CASSEVTQGDEQYF. The chain uses TRBV2 and TRBJ2-7; a possible D gene is TRBD1 (5 bases). Germline V gene sequence: CDR1 SNHLY, CDR2 FYNNEI. V was pared by 3 bases and J by 5 bases, with 14 bases between. CDR3 size: 14 residues.

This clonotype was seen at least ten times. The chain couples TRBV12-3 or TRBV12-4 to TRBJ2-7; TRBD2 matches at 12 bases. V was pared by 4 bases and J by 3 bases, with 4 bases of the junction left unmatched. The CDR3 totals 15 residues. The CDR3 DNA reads TGTGCCAGCAGTTATGGACTAGCGGGGAACTACGAGCAGTACTTC. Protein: CASSYGLAGNYEQYF.

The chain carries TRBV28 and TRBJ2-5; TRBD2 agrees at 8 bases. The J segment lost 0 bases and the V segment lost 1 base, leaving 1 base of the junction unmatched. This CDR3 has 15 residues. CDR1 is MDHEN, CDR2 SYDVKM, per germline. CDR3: CASSLYSGDQETQYF. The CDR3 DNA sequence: TGTGCCAGCAGTTTATATAGCGGGGACCAAGAGACCCAGTACTTC. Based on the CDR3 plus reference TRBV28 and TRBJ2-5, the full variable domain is DVKVTQSSRYLVKRTGEKVFLECVQDMDHENMFWYRQDPGLGLRLIYFSYDVKMKEKGDIPEGYSVSREKKERFSLILESASTNQTSMYLCASSLYSGDQETQYFGPGTRLLVL.

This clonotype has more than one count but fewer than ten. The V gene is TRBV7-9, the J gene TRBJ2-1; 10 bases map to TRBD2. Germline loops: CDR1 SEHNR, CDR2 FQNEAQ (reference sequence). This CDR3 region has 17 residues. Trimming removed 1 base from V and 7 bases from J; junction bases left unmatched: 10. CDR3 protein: CASSLVRSGRPRNEQFF. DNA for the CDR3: TGTGCCAGCAGCTTAGTCCGTAGCGGGAGGCCACGTAATGAGCAGTTCTTC.

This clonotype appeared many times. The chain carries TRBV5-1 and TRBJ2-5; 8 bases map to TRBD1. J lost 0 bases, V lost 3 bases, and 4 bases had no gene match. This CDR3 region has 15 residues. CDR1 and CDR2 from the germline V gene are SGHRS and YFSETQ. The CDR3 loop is CASSSNRGDQETQYF. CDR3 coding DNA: TGCGCCAGCAGCTCTAACAGGGGGGACCAAGAGACCCAGTACTTC.

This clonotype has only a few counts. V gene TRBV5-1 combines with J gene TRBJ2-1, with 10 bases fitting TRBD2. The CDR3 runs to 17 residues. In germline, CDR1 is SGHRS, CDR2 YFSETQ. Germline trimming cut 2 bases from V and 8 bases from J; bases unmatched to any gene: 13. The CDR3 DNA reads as TGCGCCAGCAGCTTAGGTCGATTAGCGGGAGGAAGAGATGAGCAGTTCTTC. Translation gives CASSLGRLAGGRDEQFF.